The 21 T cell receptor beta chains below all came from one sample that was sequenced in a study of CD8 T cells in Susac syndrome. A quantity of roughly 0.5 to 1 ug RNA underwent reverse transcription using random hexamers. TCRdb recomputed calls from the immunoSEQ multiplex PCR reads with MiXCR, one row per CDR3 protein. The repertoire consists of 210,000 or so distinct CDR3 sequences, with approximately 94% occurring once and the leading ten covering about 0.14%. What was sequenced was CD4+ T cells from PBMCs. Receptors originate from a human donor with Susac syndrome.

J is TRBJ2-3 and V is TRBV5-6; maybe TRBD2 (5 bases). This CDR3 contains 17 residues. The germline V gene has CDR1 SGHDT and CDR2 YYEEEE. V lost 3 bases, J lost 0 bases, and 17 bases lay in between. The CDR3 spells CASSWNNGLPSTDTQYF. The DNA of the CDR3 is TGTGCCAGCAGCTGGAATAACGGACTTCCCAGCACAGATACGCAGTATTTT.

The count of this clonotype is one. J is TRBJ2-3 and V is TRBV29-1; 8 nucleotides agree with TRBD1. V lost 4 bases and J lost 3; bases outside the gene matches: 3. Germline lookup yields CDR1 SQVTM and CDR2 ANQGSEA. The CDR3 length is 13 residues. The CDR3: CSVGNRGTDTQYF. The CDR3 region has the DNA TGCAGCGTTGGAAACAGGGGGACAGATACGCAGTATTTT.

The chain joins TRBV9 to TRBJ1-1; D is uncertain. The V gene's germline CDR1 is SGDLS and CDR2 YYNGEE. The CDR3 is made up of 15 amino acids. The V end lost 3 bases, the J end lost 4 bases, and 16 bases lay between the germline ends. The CDR3 is CASSGPQGRTTEAFF. The CDR3 DNA reads TGTGCCAGCAGCGGCCCTCAAGGGCGCACCACTGAAGCTTTCTTT.

This sequence joins TRBV19 and TRBJ1-1; the match to TRBD1 covers 9 bases. Germline CDR1 is LNHDA and CDR2 is SQIVND (reference sequence). Germline trimming cut 6 bases from V and 7 bases from J; bases unmatched to any gene: 18. CDR3 length: 17 residues. As DNA, the CDR3 is TGTGCCAGTAGCCTTGCCGGGACAGGGATGGGGGAGAGTGAAGCTTTCTTT. The encoded protein is CASSLAGTGMGESEAFF.

The chain employs TRBV7-2 and TRBJ1-5; 7 positions match TRBD1. CDR1 and CDR2 from the germline V gene are SGHTA and FQGNSA. CDR3 length: 15 residues. Trimming took 5 bases from V and 2 from J; bases not matched to a gene: 6. The chain's CDR3 is CASSGRTGRNQPQHF. CDR3 sequence (DNA): TGTGCCAGCAGCGGTAGGACAGGACGCAATCAGCCCCAGCATTTT.

The CDR3 here is CASSQDGDRGREQYF. DNA of the CDR3: TGTGCCAGCAGCCAAGATGGCGACAGGGGGCGCGAGCAGTACTTC. This chain connects TRBV3-1 to TRBJ2-7; TRBD1 aligns across 10 bases. Per the germline V gene, CDR1 is LGHDT and CDR2 is YNNKEL (reference sequence). J lost 6 bases, V lost 0 bases, and 5 bases had no gene match. This CDR3 comprises 15 residues.

The chain combines TRBV12-5 with TRBJ1-6; tentatively, D is TRBD1 (5 bases). Germline CDR1 and CDR2: LGHNT and FRNRAP. The CDR3 is 14 residues long. The V gene lost 4 bases and the J gene lost 2 bases, with 6 bases spanning the gap. The CDR3 DNA reads TGTGCTAGTGGTTGGGGGACCTATAATTCACCCCTCCACTTT. Translating gives CASGWGTYNSPLHF.

The chain has TRBV9 and TRBJ2-3; possible D gene TRBD1, 6 bases. Germline V gene lookup returns CDR1 SGDLS and CDR2 YYNGEE. The CDR3 loop spans 14 amino acids. The germline V and J ends were trimmed by 3 bases and 11 bases, with 19 bases remaining between them. The CDR3 protein is CASSGPGDRREQYF. The CDR3 DNA sequence: TGTGCCAGCAGCGGACCAGGGGACCGAAGGGAGCAGTATTTT. Complete variable domain (other parts from reference TRBV9 and TRBJ2-3): DSGVTQTPKHLITATGQRVTLRCSPRSGDLSVYWYQQSLDQGLQFLIQYYNGEERAKGNILERFSAQQFPDLHSELNLSSLELGDSALYFCASSGPGDRREQYFGPGTRLTVL.

The V gene is TRBV4-3, the J gene TRBJ1-6; 9 bases agree with TRBD1. In germline, CDR1 is LGHNA, CDR2 YSLEER. V lost 1 base and J lost 7; bases outside the gene matches: 5. This CDR3 is 16 amino acids long. The DNA of the CDR3 is TGCGCCAGCAGCCAAGCTACAGGGGGCGGGAATTCACCCCTCCACTTT. Residues: CASSQATGGGNSPLHF.

The chain carries TRBV6-2 or TRBV6-3 and TRBJ1-1, with TRBD1 as a possible D gene (5 bases). The CDR3 runs to 11 residues. The V gene lost 2 bases and the J gene lost 12 bases, with 10 bases spanning the gap. The germline V gene encodes CDR1 MNHEY and CDR2 SVGEGT. CDR3 region: CASSYGRDPFF. The CDR3 DNA follows: TGTGCCAGCAGTTACGGCAGGGACCCTTTCTTT.

The chain carries TRBV7-2 and TRBJ2-7, with TRBD2 matching 9 bases. V gave up 1 base and J gave up 6 bases; unmatched junction bases: 7. Germline loops: CDR1 SGHTA, CDR2 FQGNSA. This CDR3 is built from 15 residues. The DNA for the CDR3 is TGTGCCAGCAGCTTAGTTCCTAGCGGGAACGGCGAGCAGTACTTC. Protein sequence: CASSLVPSGNGEQYF.

The J gene is TRBJ1-1, the V gene TRBV18; TRBD1 matches 8 bases. V lost 2 bases to trimming and J lost 5 bases; unmatched junction nucleotides: 7. The CDR3 spans 15 residues. Germline CDR1 KGHSH, CDR2 LQKENI. CDR3 loop: CASSPGGQAFTEAFF. CDR3 DNA: TGTGCCAGCTCACCAGGGGGACAGGCCTTTACTGAAGCTTTCTTT.

The J gene is TRBJ1-1, the V gene TRBV5-1; 7 positions agree with TRBD1. Trimming removed 4 bases from V and 3 bases from J; junction bases left unmatched: 21. In germline, CDR1 is SGHRS, CDR2 YFSETQ. The CDR3 is made up of 19 amino acids. CDR3 nucleotide sequence: TGCGCCAGCAGCCCTCGGGGGGCCTCCACAGGGGTCCGCGACACTGAAGCTTTCTTT. Translation: CASSPRGASTGVRDTEAFF.

The V call is TRBV14, the J call TRBJ2-3; TRBD2 matches at 8 bases. V dropped 2 bases and J dropped 0; count of bases not matched to a gene: 4. The CDR3 runs 16 residues. Germline loops: CDR1 SGHDN, CDR2 FVKESK. The CDR3 DNA follows: TGTGCCAGCAGCCAAACTAGCGGAGCTAGCACAGATACGCAGTATTTT. It translates to CASSQTSGASTDTQYF.

J is TRBJ1-6 and V is TRBV28; TRBD1 is a possible D gene (5 bases). Germline V gene lookup returns CDR1 MDHEN and CDR2 SYDVKM. The CDR3 loop spans 14 amino acids. Trimming shortened V by 2 bases and J by 6 bases, and 8 bases separated the two germline ends. The CDR3 region is CASSLEGSNSPLHF. CDR3 nucleotides: TGTGCCAGCAGTTTAGAGGGGAGTAATTCACCCCTCCACTTT.

The gene calls are TRBV7-9 and TRBJ1-2; D not resolved. The V gene's germline CDR1 is SEHNR and CDR2 FQNEAQ (reference sequence). The CDR3 has 15 amino acids. V was trimmed by 1 base and J by 8 bases, leaving 17 bases between them. This CDR3 is CASSLDLGSRSGYTF. The CDR3 region has the DNA TGTGCCAGCAGCTTAGATTTGGGCAGCCGTAGCGGCTACACCTTC.

This clonotype was detected a few times. J is TRBJ2-3 and V is TRBV5-1; 8 bases match TRBD2. Germline trimming cut 1 base from V and 4 bases from J; bases unmatched to any gene: 5. The CDR3 is 15 amino acids. CDR1 is SGHRS and CDR2 is YFSETQ in the germline V gene. The CDR3 sequence: CASSLSGGGADTQYF. DNA for the CDR3: TGCGCCAGCAGCTTGTCGGGAGGGGGTGCAGATACGCAGTATTTT.

The chain combines TRBV27 with TRBJ1-2, with a possible D match to TRBD1 (5 bases). There are 14 residues in the CDR3. V was trimmed by 4 bases and J by 4 bases, leaving 13 bases between them. Germline V CDR1 and CDR2: MNHEY, SMNVEV (reference sequence). The CDR3 sequence: CASSSKGDPYGYTF. DNA of the CDR3: TGTGCCAGCAGTTCCAAAGGGGACCCCTATGGCTACACCTTC.

The gene calls are TRBV20-1 and TRBJ2-1; 7 bases map to TRBD2. Trimming took 3 bases from V and 0 from J; bases not matched to a gene: 11. From germline, CDR1 is DFQATT and CDR2 SNEGSKA (reference sequence). This CDR3 has 17 residues. The CDR3 sequence is CSASRASGFSSYNEQFF. The CDR3 DNA reads as TGCAGTGCTAGTCGGGCTAGCGGCTTTAGCTCCTACAATGAGCAGTTCTTC.

The J gene is TRBJ1-1, the V gene TRBV7-2; 11 bases map to TRBD1. Unmatched junction bases numbered 11, after V lost 4 bases and J lost 4 bases. The length of the CDR3 is 17 residues. The germline V gene has CDR1 SGHTA and CDR2 FQGNSA. CDR3 residues: CASSSRTGGSWSTEAFF. For the CDR3, the DNA is TGTGCCAGCAGCTCGCGGACAGGGGGCTCTTGGAGCACTGAAGCTTTCTTT.

This clonotype was observed once. The chain uses TRBV12-3 or TRBV12-4 and TRBJ1-2; 9 positions agree with TRBD1. The CDR3 sequence is 14 residues long. After removal of 1 base from V and 8 bases from J, the junction contained 5 bases not matched to a gene. CDR3 sequence: CASSLGQGGGGYTF. The CDR3, as DNA: TGTGCCAGCAGTTTAGGACAGGGGGGAGGAGGCTACACCTTC.